This T cell receptor (beta chain) was observed in a study of identical twins. Broader study findings: Zero-insertion analyses could be partly confounded by invariant MAIT and iNKT cells. Researchers reported excess low generation probability among twin-shared out-of-frame alpha sequences. Excess twin sharing in beta out-of-frame sequences was weaker.

This clonotype turned up a few times. Its antigen is not identified. Between the trimmed V and J ends, which lost 4 bases and 7 bases, there was a span of 17 bases. Germline values: CDR1 SGHDT, CDR2 YYEEEE. This CDR3 has 15 residues. TCRdb reprocessed the 5' RACE reads via MiXCR and lists one record per CDR3 protein. The repertoire consists of some 660,000 distinct CDR3 sequences, with 8.5% to 9% occurring once and the leading ten covering roughly 0.9%. This sample also belongs to another study, concerning yellow fever vaccine responses in identical twins. That work contributes: Twin vaccine T cell responses reportedly seemed partly convergent, partly personalized.

The clonotype originates from a young woman in good health. Sequencing used PBMCs. The genes are TRBV5-6 and TRBJ1-4; no clear D. CDR3 sequence (DNA): TGTGCCAGCAGCGCCGCGGCCGAGGCAGGTGAAAAACTGTTTTTT. This gives the protein CASSAAAEAGEKLFF.